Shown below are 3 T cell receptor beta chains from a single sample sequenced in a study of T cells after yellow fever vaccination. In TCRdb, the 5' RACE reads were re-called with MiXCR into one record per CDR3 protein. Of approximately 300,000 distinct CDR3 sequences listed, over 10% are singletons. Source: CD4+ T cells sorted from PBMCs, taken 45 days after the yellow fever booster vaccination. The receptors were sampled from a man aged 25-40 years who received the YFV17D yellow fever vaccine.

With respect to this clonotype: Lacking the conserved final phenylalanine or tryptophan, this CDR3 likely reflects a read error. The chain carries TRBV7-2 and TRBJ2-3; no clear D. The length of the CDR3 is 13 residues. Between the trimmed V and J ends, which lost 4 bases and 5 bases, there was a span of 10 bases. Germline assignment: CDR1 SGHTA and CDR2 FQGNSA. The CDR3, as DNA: TGTGCCAGCAGCTCCCCAGTAGTAGATACGCAGTATCTT. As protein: CASSSPVVDTQYL.

The CDR3 sequence is CASSESPSSYEQYF. The CDR3, as DNA: TGTGCCAGCAGTGAATCCCCAAGCTCCTACGAGCAGTACTTC. The chain uses TRBV25-1 and TRBJ2-7, with D hard to call. The CDR3 extends over 14 amino acids. The germline V gene has CDR1 MGHDK and CDR2 SYGVNS. V lost 1 base and J lost 0, with 7 bases in between.

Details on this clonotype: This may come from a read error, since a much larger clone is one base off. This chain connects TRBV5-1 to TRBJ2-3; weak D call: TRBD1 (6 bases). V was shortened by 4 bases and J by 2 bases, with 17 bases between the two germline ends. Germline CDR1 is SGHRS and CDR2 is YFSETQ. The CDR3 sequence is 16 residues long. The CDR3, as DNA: TGCGCCAGCAGCCCCCATGGCCAGGGGATCACAGATACGCAGTATTTT. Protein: CASSPHGQGITDTQYF.